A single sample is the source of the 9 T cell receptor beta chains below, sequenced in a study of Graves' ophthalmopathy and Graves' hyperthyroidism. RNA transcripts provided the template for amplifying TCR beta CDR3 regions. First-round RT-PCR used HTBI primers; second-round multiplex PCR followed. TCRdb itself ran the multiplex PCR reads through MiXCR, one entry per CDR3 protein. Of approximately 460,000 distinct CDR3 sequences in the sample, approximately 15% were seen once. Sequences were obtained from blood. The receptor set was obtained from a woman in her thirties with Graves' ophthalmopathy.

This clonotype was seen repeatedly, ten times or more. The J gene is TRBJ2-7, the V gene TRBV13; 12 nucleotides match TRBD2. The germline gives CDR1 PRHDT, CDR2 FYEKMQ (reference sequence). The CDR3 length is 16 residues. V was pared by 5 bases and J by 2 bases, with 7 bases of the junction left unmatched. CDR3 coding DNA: TGTGCCAGCAGCACCGGACTAGCGGGGCCCGCCTACGAGCAGTACTTC. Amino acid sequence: CASSTGLAGPAYEQYF.

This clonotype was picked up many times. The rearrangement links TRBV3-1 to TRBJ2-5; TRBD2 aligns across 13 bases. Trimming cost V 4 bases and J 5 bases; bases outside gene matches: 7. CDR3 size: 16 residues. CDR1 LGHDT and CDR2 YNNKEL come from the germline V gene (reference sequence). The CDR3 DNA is TGTGCCAGCAGCCCTGGACTAGCGGGAGTTTGGGAGACCCAGTACTTC. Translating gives CASSPGLAGVWETQYF.

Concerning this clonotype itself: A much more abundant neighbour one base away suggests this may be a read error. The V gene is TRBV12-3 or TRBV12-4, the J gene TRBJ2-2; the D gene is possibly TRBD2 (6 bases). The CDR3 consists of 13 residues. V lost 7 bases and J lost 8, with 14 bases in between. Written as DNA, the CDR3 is TGTGCCAGCAACTCGGGAGACCCTGGGGAGCTGTTTTTT. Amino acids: CASNSGDPGELFF.

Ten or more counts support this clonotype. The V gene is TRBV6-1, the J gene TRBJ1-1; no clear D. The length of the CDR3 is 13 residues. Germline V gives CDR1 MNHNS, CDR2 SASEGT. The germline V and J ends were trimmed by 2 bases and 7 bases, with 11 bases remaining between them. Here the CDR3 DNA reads TGTGCCAGCAGTGAATTCCGGAGCCGTGAAGCTTTCTTT. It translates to CASSEFRSREAFF.

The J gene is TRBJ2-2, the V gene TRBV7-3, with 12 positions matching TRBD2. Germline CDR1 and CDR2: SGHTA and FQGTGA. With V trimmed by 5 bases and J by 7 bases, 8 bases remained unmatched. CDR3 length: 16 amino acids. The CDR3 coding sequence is TGTGCCAGCAGCCAATCCCTAGCGGGGGGGCACGGGGAGCTGTTTTTT. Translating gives CASSQSLAGGHGELFF.

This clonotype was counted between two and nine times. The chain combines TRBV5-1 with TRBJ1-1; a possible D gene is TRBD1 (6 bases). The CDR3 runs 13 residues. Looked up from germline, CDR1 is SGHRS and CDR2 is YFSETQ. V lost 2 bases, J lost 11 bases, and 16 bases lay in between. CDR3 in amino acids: CASSFGRPQGAFF. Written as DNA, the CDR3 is TGCGCCAGCAGCTTCGGACGGCCGCAGGGGGCTTTCTTT. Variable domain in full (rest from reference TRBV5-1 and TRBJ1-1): KAGVTQTPRYLIKTRGQQVTLSCSPISGHRSVSWYQQTPGQGLQFLFEYFSETQRNKGNFPGRFSGRQFSNSRSEMNVSTLELGDSALYLCASSFGRPQGAFFGQGTRLTVV.

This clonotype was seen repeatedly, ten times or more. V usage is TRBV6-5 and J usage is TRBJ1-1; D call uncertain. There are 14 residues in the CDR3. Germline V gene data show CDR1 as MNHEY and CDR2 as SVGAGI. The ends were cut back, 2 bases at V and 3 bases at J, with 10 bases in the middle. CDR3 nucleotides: TGTGCCAGCAGTTACAGGGTGGATGACACTGAAGCTTTCTTT. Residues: CASSYRVDDTEAFF.

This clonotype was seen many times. The CDR3 DNA reads TGTGCCAGCTTCGATATTGGAGGGGAGCTGTTTTTT. It yields the protein CASFDIGGELFF. This chain joins TRBV12-3 or TRBV12-4 and TRBJ2-2; D ambiguous. The CDR3 contains 12 residues. V dropped 8 bases and J dropped 8 bases, with 12 bases sitting between them.

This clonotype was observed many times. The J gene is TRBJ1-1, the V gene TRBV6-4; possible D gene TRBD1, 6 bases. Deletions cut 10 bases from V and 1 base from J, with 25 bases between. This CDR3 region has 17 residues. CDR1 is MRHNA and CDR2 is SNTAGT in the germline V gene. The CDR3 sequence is CATSPRRTAGWNTEAFF. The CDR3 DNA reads TGTGCCACATCCCCGCGGAGGACAGCGGGATGGAACACTGAAGCTTTCTTT.